This T cell receptor (beta chain) derives from a study of shared clonotypes between healthy human individuals. This clone was detected only once. Unmatched junction bases numbered 13, after V lost 1 base and J lost 9 bases. CDR1 is MNHEY, CDR2 SMNVEV, per germline (reference sequence). The CDR3 is made up of 17 amino acids. TCRdb's table, derived via immunoSEQ multiplex PCR, lists solely in-frame clones and lacks some. The sample carries over a million clones, roughly 96% recorded once. The chain links TRBV27 to TRBJ2-1; TRBD2 matches 9 bases. Sequencing was performed on naive CD4+ T cells sorted from blood. Subset described: CD45RA+ positively selected. This receptor was obtained from a man in his thirties or forties in good health. CDR3 nucleotides: TGTGCCAGCAGTTTATTACGCGGGAGGGCCGCAGAAGTTGAGCAGTTCTTC. It translates to CASSLLRGRAAEVEQFF.